The clone carrying this T cell receptor beta chain has more than one count but fewer than ten. Antigen: not known. This record belongs to a study of blood T cells in healthy people across ages. The use of a sample-barcoded 5' primer and a J-beta primer mix characterized a second PCR of roughly 7 to 11 cycles. A template-switch adaptor containing 12 random nucleotides labeled each cDNA molecule. MiXCR, run by TCRdb on the 5' RACE reads, gives a single entry per CDR3 protein. The sample includes approximately 680,000 distinct CDR3 sequences, 32% of them seen just once. Findings of the study overall: Per-million-T-cell TCR beta diversity fell roughly linearly with age.

The receptor was isolated from a woman of 80 years or more in good health. Specimen: blood.

CDR3: CASSSEQGFGEKLFF. The CDR3 nucleotides read TGCGCCAGCAGCTCGGAACAGGGATTCGGTGAAAAACTGTTTTTT. The rearrangement uses TRBV5-1 and TRBJ1-4, with D perhaps matching TRBD1 (6 bases). Germline assignment: CDR1 SGHRS and CDR2 YFSETQ. V shed 3 bases and J shed 7 bases, with 16 bases lying between them. The CDR3 consists of 15 residues.